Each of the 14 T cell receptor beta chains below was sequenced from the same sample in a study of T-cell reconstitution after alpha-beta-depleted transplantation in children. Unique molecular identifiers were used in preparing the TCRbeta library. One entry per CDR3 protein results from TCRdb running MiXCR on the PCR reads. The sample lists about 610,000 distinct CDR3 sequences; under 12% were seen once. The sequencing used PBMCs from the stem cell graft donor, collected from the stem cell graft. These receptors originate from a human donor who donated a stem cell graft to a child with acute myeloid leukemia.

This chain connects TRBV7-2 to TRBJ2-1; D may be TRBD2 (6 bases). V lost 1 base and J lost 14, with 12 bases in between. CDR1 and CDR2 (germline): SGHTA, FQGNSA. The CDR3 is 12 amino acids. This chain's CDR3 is CASSLVTSSEFF. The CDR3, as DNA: TGTGCCAGCAGCTTAGTTACTAGCTCGGAGTTCTTC.

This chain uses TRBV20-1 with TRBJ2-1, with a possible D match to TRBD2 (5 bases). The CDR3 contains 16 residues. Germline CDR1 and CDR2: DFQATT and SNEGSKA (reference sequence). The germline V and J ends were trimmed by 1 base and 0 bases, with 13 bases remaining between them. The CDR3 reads CSARAGSSSSYNEQFF. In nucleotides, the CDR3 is TGCAGTGCTAGAGCGGGGTCCTCGAGCTCCTACAATGAGCAGTTCTTC.

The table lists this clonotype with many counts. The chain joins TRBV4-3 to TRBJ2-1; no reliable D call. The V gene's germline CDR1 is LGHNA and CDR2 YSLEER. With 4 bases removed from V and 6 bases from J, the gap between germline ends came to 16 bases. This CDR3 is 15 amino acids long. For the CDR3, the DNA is TGCGCCAGCAGCCTAGCTTATGGTGGATTCAATGAGCAGTTCTTC. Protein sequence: CASSLAYGGFNEQFF.

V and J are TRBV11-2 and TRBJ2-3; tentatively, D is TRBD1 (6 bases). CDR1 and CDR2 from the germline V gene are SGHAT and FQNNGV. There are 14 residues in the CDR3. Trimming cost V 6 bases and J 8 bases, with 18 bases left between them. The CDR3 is CASRPAGTHLTQYF. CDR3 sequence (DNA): TGTGCCAGCAGACCGGCCGGGACACATCTTACGCAGTATTTT.

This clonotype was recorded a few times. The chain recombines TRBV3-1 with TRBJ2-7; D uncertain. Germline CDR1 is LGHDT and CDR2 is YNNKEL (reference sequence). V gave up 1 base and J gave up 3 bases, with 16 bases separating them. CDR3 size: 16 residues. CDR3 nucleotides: TGTGCCAGCAGCCAAGTCGAAACGTCAGGAAGCTACGAGCAGTACTTC. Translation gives CASSQVETSGSYEQYF.

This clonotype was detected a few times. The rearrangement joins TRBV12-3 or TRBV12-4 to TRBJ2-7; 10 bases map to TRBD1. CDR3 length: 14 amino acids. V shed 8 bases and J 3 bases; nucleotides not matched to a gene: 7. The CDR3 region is CASSRWDRGYEQYF. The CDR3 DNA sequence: TGTGCCAGCTCCCGGTGGGACAGGGGCTACGAGCAGTACTTC.

For the CDR3, the DNA is TGTGCCAGCAAACCGGGGACAGTCACTTACTACGAGCAGTACTTC. Amino acid sequence: CASKPGTVTYYEQYF. The chain carries TRBV6-1 and TRBJ2-7, with 7 bases fitting TRBD1. Germline V gene sequence: CDR1 MNHNS, CDR2 SASEGT. Trimming cost V 7 bases and J 3 bases; bases outside gene matches: 12. CDR3 length: 15 residues.

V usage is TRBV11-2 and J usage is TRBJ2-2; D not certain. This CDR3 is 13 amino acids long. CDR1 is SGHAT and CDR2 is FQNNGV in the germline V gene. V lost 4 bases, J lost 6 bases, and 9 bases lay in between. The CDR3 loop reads CASSSTASGELFF. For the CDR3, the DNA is TGTGCCAGCAGCTCCACAGCTTCCGGGGAGCTGTTTTTT.

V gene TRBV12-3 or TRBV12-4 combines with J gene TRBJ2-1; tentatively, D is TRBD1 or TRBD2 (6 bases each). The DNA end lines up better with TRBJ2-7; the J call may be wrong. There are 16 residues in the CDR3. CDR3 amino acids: CASSPRGVGGYNEQYF. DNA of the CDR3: TGTGCCAGCAGCCCTAGGGGGGTAGGGGGGTACAATGAGCAGTACTTC.

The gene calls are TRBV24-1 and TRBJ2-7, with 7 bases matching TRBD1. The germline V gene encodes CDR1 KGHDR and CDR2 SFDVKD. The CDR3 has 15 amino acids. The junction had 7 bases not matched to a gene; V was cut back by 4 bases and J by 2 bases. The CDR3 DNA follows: TGTGCCACCAGTGACCCTCGGGACAGCCCCTACGAGCAGTACTTC. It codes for CATSDPRDSPYEQYF.

The CDR3 DNA sequence: TGTGCCAGCTCACCACCGGGTCTGAAACTCGGTGAGCAGTTCTTC. Amino acid sequence: CASSPPGLKLGEQFF. This rearrangement joins TRBV18 to TRBJ2-1; D not resolved. The V gene's germline CDR1 is KGHSH and CDR2 LQKENI. The CDR3 is 15 amino acids. Trimming removed 0 bases at V and 9 bases at J, with 15 bases between.

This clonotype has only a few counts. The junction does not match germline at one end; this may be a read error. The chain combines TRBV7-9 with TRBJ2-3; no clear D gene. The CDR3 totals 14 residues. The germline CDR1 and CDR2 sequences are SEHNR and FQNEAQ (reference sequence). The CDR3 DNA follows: TGTGCCAGCAACTTAGGCAGATACACAGATACGCAGTATTTT. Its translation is CASNLGRYTDTQYF.

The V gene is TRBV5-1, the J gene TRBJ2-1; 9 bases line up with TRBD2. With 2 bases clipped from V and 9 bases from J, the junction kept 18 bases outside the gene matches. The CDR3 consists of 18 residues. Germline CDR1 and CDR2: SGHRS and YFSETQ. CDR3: CASSLKRPAGGDWGEQFF. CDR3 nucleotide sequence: TGCGCCAGCAGCTTAAAGCGGCCGGCGGGAGGGGACTGGGGTGAGCAGTTCTTC.

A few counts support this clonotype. The chain's CDR3 is CASRGINYEQYF. CDR3 nucleotides: TGTGCCAGCAGGGGGATCAACTACGAGCAGTACTTC. V usage is TRBV6-1 and J usage is TRBJ2-7; no definite D call. Per the germline V gene, CDR1 is MNHNS and CDR2 is SASEGT. CDR3 length equals 12 residues. The V end was cut by 6 bases, the J end by 3 bases, with 9 bases between.